Given below is one T cell receptor beta chain in context. Which antigen it targets is not known. No per-base quality is available; no much larger clone lies one base away. The meaning of the sample's time point label: late/post reinfection, 12 to 24 weeks after detection. Sorted cells were sequenced directly ex vivo, with no in vitro expansion before TCR sequencing. Donors were people who inject drugs enrolled in the Montreal Acute Hepatitis C Cohort Study (HEPCO) in Canada. Total naive CD8 T cells, sorted as viable CD3+ CD8+ CD45RO-, came from a couple of donors at all three reinfection time points as controls. Before sorting, cryopreserved peripheral blood mononuclear cells were thawed and used as the source for purifying CD8 T cells. CD8 T cells were enriched by negative selection with the MACS CD8+ T cell Isolation Kit. A BD FACSAria II sorter with FACSDiva software was used for cell sorting, and FlowJo was used for data analysis.

Preparation of the library involved the immunoSEQ multiplex PCR assay. Genomic DNA was extracted from the sorted cells, and Adaptive Biotechnologies' automated high-throughput method was used to sequence the TCR beta V, D and J regions. CDR3 regions were amplified with a two-step, bias-controlled multiplex PCR. Amplified TCR beta libraries were sequenced on an Illumina instrument. The original pipeline was this. Demultiplexed reads were processed to reduce amplification and sequencing bias, and CDR3 sequences were assigned to gene families using the IMGT database. Repertoire data were analyzed with ImmunoSEQ software version 2.0. Out-of-frame sequences and sequences containing stop codons in the CDR3 were removed from the clonotype lists. Clonotypes below 0.01% frequency were excluded because they corresponded to less than one cell. To get richness, observed richness was divided by input cell number, while evenness came from dividing Shannon entropy by log observed richness. Repertoire diversity and the similarity between time points were measured using Simpson diversity and Morisita-Horn overlap indices. Each clonotype was placed into one of four groups: dominant (>1%), sub-dominant (0.5-0.99%), low abundance (0.1-0.49%) or lowest abundance (<0.1%). For the germline index, total nucleotide additions were subtracted from total CDR3 length, and that difference was then divided by total CDR3 length. This immuneACCESS table, as held by TCRdb, lists in-frame sequences with V and J called but not all clones. Of the missing ones, under half trace to an unresolved V gene in checked studies; the others have no known cause. That table gives V, J and clone size, and the DNA gave D and trimming. This sample has around 45,000 clones in its table, and 89% of those were observed once. Of the sample, more than 0.65% falls within the top ten clones.

The data stem from a study of memory CD8 T cells in hepatitis C reinfection (dated by TCRdb to 2015 to 2018). About the investigation overall: A few donors spontaneously resolved two consecutive HCV infections, while two donors cleared a primary infection but became chronically infected after reinfection. Between about 2009 and 2012, several reinfection cases with stored pre-reinfection samples were identified. In the reinfection study, participants who had previously resolved an HCV infection were followed up every 3 months. Late or post reinfection samples were obtained 12 to 24 weeks after detection of reinfection. A case counted as HCV reinfection when an HCV RNA test came back positive after two negative tests taken at least 60 days apart. The TCR beta repertoire of virus-specific CD8 T cells was tracked longitudinally in about five donors across an HCV reinfection episode.

Beyond this particular receptor, the publication reports: Because the study included only a few donors, definitive conclusions about public clonotypes linked to secondary clearance could not be reached.

This sequence originates from a man younger than 30 with hepatitis C virus infection. The sample consisted of naive CD8+ T cells sorted from blood. According to the study, the label for this sample's cell subset or site signals: total naive CD8+CD45RO- T cells.

Read as DNA, the sequence is TGTGCCAGCAGCTTAGGGGGGGTAGCGGGGGCCAGATCCTACGAGCAGTACGTC. Its translation reads: CASSLGGVAGARSYEQYV. The chain is assembled from TRBV7-9 and TRBJ2-7, with TRBD2 identical over 9 junction bases. The CDR3, from cysteine to valine, totals 18 residues. Left in the record is the CDR3 DNA by itself, 54 bases read in frame from the first base. The germline V gene (reference sequence) yields SEHNR for CDR1 and FQNEAQ for CDR2. Germline trimming amounts to 1 base on V and 1 base on J, with 11 as the count of junction bases outside the gene matches.